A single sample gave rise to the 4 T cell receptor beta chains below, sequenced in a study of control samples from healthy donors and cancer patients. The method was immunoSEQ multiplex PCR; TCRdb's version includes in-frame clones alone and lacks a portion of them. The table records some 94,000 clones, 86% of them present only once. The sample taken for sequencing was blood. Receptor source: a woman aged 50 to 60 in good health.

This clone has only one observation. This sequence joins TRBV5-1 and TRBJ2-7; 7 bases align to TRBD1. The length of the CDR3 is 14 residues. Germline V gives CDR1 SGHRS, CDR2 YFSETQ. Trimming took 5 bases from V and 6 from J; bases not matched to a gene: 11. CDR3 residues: CASSSDRVGGEQYF. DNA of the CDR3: TGCGCCAGCAGTAGCGACAGGGTAGGAGGCGAGCAGTACTTC.

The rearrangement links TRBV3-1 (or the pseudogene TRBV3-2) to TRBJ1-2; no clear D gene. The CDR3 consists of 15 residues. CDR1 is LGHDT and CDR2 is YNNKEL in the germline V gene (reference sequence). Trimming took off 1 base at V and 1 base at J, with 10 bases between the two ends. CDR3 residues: CASSQVGTFNYGYTF. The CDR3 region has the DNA TGTGCCAGCAGCCAAGTGGGCACCTTTAACTATGGCTACACCTTC.

The CDR3 bases are TGTGCCAGCAGCTTAGTCGTAGCGGGGGTGACAGATACGCAGTATTTT. Its translation: CASSLVVAGVTDTQYF. The gene calls are TRBV7-9 and TRBJ2-3, with 9 bases matching TRBD2. Germline CDR1 and CDR2: SEHNR and FQNEAQ (reference sequence). The junction had 5 bases not matched to a gene; V was cut back by 1 base and J by 3 bases. CDR3 length: 16 amino acids.

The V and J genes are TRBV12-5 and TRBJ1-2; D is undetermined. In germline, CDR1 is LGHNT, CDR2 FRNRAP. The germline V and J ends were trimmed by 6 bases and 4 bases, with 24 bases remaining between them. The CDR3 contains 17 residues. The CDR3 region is CASGSLLGRRTLYGYTF. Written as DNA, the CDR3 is TGTGCTAGTGGCTCGCTCTTAGGACGGCGGACCCTCTATGGCTACACCTTC.